The clone carrying this TCR beta chain appeared a single time. This record belongs to a study of cytomegalovirus exposure and HLA in healthy donors. This CDR3 has 14 amino acids. Unmatched junction bases numbered 3, after V lost 4 bases and J lost 8 bases. Germline lookup yields CDR1 SGHRS and CDR2 YFSETQ. PCR employed 60 Vbeta and 13 Jbeta primers. Repertoires were generated with immunoSEQ multiplex PCR, while TCRdb's copy carries only in-frame clones and drops some. The profile shows over 100,000 clones, around 73% of them singletons. The sequencing sample was made of PBMCs. The clonotype comes from a female donor in good health and CMV-seronegative. The gene calls are TRBV5-1 and TRBJ1-4, with TRBD1 matching over 12 bases. This CDR3 is CASSEGTGGEKLFF. CDR3 sequence (DNA): TGCGCCAGCAGCGAAGGGACAGGGGGCGAAAAACTGTTTTTT.